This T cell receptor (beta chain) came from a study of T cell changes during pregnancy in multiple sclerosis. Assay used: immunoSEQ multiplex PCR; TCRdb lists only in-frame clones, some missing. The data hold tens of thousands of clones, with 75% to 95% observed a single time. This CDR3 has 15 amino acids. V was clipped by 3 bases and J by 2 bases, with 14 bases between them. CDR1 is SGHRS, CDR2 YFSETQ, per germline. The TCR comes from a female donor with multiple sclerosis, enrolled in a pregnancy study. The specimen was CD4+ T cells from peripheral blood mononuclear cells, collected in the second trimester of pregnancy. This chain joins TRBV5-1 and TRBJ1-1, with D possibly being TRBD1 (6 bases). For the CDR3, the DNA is TGCGCCAGCAGCTCTTCGGGACACCTAAACACTGAAGCTTTCTTT. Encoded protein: CASSSSGHLNTEAFF.